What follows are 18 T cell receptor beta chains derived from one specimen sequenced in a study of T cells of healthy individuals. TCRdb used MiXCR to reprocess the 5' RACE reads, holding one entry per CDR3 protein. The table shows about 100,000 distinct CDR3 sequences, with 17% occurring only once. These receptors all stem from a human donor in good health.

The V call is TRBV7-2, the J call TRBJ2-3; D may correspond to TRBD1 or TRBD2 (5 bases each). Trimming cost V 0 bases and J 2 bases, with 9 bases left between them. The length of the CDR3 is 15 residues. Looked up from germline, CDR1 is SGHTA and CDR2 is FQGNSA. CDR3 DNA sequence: TGTGCCAGCAGCTTAGCGGGGGTAGTCACAGATACGCAGTATTTT. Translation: CASSLAGVVTDTQYF.

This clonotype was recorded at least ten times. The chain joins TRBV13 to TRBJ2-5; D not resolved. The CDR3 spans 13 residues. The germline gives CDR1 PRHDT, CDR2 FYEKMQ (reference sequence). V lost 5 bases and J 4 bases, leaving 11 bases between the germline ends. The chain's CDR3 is CASSLSGRETQYF. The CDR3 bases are TGTGCCAGCAGCCTCTCCGGAAGAGAGACCCAGTACTTC.

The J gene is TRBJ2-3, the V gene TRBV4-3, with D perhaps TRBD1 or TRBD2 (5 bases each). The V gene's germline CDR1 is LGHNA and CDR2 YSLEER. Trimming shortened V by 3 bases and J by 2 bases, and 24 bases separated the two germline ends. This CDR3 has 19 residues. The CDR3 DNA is TGCGCCAGCAGCCAGGGACCCACGCTCCGGGACCGGTACACAGATACGCAGTATTTT. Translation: CASSQGPTLRDRYTDTQYF.

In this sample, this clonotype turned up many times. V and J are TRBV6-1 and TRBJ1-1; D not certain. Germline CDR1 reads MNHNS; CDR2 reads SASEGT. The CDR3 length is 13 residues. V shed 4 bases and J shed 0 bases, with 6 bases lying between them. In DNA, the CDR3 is TGTGCCAGCAGTGGGACGGTGAACACTGAAGCTTTCTTT. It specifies CASSGTVNTEAFF.

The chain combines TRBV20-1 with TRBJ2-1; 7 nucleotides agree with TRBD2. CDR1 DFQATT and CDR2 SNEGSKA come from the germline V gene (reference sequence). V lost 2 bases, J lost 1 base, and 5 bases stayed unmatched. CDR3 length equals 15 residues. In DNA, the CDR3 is TGCAGTGCTAGAAATCTAGCGGAATCCTACAATGAGCAGTTCTTC. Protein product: CSARNLAESYNEQFF.

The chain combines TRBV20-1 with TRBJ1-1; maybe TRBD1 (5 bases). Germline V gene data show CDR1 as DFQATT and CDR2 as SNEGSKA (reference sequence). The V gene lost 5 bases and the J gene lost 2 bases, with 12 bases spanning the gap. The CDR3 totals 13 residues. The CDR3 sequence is CSARQGRNTEAFF. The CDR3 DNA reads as TGCAGTGCTCGCCAGGGACGAAACACTGAAGCTTTCTTT.

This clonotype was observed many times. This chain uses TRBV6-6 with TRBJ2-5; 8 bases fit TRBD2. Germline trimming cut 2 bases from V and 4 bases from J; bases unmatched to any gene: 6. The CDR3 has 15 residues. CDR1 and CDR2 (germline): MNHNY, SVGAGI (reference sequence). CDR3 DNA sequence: TGTGCCAGCAGTTACCTCGGCCTAGCGGGAGAGACCCAGTACTTC. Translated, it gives CASSYLGLAGETQYF.

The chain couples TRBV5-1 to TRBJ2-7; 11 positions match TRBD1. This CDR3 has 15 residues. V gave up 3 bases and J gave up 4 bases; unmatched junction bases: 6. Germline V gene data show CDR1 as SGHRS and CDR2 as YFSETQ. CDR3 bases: TGCGCCAGCAGCTCTCGGACAGGGGGCGGGTACGAGCAGTACTTC. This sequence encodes CASSSRTGGGYEQYF.

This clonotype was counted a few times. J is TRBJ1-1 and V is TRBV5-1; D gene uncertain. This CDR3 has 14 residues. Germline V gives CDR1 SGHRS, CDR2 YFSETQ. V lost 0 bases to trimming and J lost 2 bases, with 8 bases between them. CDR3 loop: CASSLGSANTEAFF. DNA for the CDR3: TGCGCCAGCAGCTTGGGGTCAGCCAACACTGAAGCTTTCTTT.

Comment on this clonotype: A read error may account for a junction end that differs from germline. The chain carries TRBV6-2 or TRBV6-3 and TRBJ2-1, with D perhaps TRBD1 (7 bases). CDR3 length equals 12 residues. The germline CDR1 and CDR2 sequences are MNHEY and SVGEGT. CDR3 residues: CASSYGGGQRIF. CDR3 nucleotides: TGTGCCAGCAGTTACGGAGGGGGACAGCGGATCTTC.

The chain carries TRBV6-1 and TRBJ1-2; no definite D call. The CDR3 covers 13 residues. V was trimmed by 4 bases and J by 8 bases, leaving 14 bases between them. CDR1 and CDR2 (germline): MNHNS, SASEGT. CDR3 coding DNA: TGTGCCAGCAGTGTGGACTCCTCTTTAGGCTACACCTTC. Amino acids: CASSVDSSLGYTF.

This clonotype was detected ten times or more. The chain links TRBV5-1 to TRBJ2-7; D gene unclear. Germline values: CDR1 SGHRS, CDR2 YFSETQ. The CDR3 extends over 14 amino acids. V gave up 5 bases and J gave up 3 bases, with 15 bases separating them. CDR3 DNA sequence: TGCGCCAGCAGGAGGACGGTTAGCAACTACGAGCAGTACTTC. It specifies CASRRTVSNYEQYF.

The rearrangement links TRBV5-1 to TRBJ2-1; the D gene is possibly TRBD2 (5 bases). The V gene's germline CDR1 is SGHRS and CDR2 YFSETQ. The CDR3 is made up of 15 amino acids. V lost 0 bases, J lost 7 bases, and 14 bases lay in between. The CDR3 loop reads CASSLARAPLNEQFF. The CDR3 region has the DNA TGCGCCAGCAGCTTGGCGCGGGCCCCATTGAATGAGCAGTTCTTC. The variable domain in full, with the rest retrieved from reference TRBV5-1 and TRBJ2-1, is KAGVTQTPRYLIKTRGQQVTLSCSPISGHRSVSWYQQTPGQGLQFLFEYFSETQRNKGNFPGRFSGRQFSNSRSEMNVSTLELGDSALYLCASSLARAPLNEQFFGPGTRLTVL.

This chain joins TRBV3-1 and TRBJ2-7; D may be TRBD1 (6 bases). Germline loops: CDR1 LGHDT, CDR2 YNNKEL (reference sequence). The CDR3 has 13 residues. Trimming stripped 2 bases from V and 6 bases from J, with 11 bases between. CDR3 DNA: TGTGCCAGCAGCCAATACAGGGTTTCCGAGCAGTACTTC. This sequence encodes CASSQYRVSEQYF.

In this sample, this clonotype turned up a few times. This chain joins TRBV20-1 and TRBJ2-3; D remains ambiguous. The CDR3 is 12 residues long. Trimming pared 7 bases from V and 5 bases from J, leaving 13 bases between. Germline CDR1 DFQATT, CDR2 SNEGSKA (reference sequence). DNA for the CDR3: TGCAGTGTCAAGCCAGGTGGAGATACGCAGTATTTT. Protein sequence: CSVKPGGDTQYF.

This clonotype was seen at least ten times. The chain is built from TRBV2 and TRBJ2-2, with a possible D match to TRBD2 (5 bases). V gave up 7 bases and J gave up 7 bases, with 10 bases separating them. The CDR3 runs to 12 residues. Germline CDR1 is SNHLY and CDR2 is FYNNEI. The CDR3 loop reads CASNPTSGELFF. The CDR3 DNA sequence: TGTGCCAGCAACCCTACTAGCGGGGAGCTGTTTTTT. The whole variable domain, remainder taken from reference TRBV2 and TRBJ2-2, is EPEVTQTPSHQVTQMGQEVILRCVPISNHLYFYWYRQILGQKVEFLVSFYNNEISEKSEIFDDQFSVERPDGSNFTLKIRSTKLEDSAMYFCASNPTSGELFFGEGSRLTVL.

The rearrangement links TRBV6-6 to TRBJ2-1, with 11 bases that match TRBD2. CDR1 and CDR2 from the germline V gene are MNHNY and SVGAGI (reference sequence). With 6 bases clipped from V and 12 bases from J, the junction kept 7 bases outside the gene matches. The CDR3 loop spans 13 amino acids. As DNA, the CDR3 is TGTGCCAGCAGACCCGCTAGCGGGGGGCGGCAGTTCTTC. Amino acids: CASRPASGGRQFF.

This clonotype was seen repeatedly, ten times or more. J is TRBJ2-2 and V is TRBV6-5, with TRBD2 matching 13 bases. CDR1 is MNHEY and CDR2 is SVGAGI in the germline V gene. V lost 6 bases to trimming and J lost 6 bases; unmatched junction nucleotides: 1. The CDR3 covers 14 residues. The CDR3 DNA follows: TGTGCCAGCAGCGGACTAGCGGGGGCCGGGGAGCTGTTTTTT. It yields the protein CASSGLAGAGELFF.